This T cell receptor (beta chain) was documented in a study of response to subunit inactivated influenza vaccine. Study outcomes and limitations: Authors suggested seasonal influenza vaccinations each recruit few new T cells.

TCRdb reprocessed the RT-PCR reads via MiXCR and lists one record per CDR3 protein. The table lists hundreds of thousands of distinct CDR3 sequences, approximately 14% of them singletons. This CDR3 contains 14 residues. V lost 7 bases, J lost 4 bases, and 16 bases lay in between. This clonotype showed up just a few times. The target antigen is unknown. The specimen comprised PBMCs from blood, sampled approximately 15 days before vaccination. This chain joins TRBV12-3 or TRBV12-4 and TRBJ1-1; D unclear. The source of this sequence is a man aged 45-65 years who received an inactivated influenza vaccine. The CDR3 DNA follows: TGTGCCAGCACCGACCTCAGGAAAGGCACTGAAGCTTTCTTT. It yields the protein CASTDLRKGTEAFF.